These 3 T cell receptor beta chains were all obtained from the same sample, sequenced in a study of CD8 T cells in ankylosing spondylitis. TCRdb recomputed calls from the 5' RACE reads with MiXCR, one row per CDR3 protein. The repertoire has 200,000 or so distinct CDR3 sequences, 13% of them found once; the top ten carry approximately 11%. Sample: blood, either unsorted or a sorted T cell fraction (not recorded which). The receptors were gathered from a female donor with ankylosing spondylitis or in good health (not recorded which).

This clonotype was recorded a few times. The rearrangement links TRBV19 to TRBJ1-1, with D perhaps matching TRBD1 (5 bases). The CDR3 totals 14 residues. From germline, CDR1 is LNHDA and CDR2 SQIVND (reference sequence). Trimming shortened V by 5 bases and J by 3 bases, and 13 bases separated the two germline ends. Here the CDR3 reads CASSSLGGDTEAFF. DNA for the CDR3: TGTGCCAGTAGTTCCCTCGGGGGGGACACTGAAGCTTTCTTT. The variable domain in full, with the rest retrieved from reference TRBV19 and TRBJ1-1, is DGGITQSPKYLFRKEGQNVTLSCEQNLNHDAMYWYRQDPGQGLRLIYYSQIVNDFQKGDIAEGYSVSREKKESFPLTVTSAQKNPTAFYLCASSSLGGDTEAFFGQGTRLTVV.

The rearrangement links TRBV5-4 to TRBJ2-7; 12 nucleotides agree with TRBD2. Germline lookup yields CDR1 SGHNT and CDR2 YYREEE (reference sequence). Trimming removed 0 bases from V and 6 bases from J; junction bases left unmatched: 1. This CDR3 spans 14 amino acids. CDR3 DNA: TGTGCCAGCAGCTTGGAACTAGCGGGAGGCGAGCAGTACTTC. Protein product: CASSLELAGGEQYF.

This clonotype showed up many times. The gene calls are TRBV7-2 and TRBJ1-3, with a weak D call TRBD1 (6 bases). Trimming removed 5 bases from V and 3 bases from J, with 14 bases in between. Per the germline V gene, CDR1 is SGHTA and CDR2 is FQGNSA. The CDR3 consists of 15 residues. This CDR3 is CASSAQGGLGNTIYF. The CDR3 DNA sequence: TGTGCCAGCAGCGCACAGGGAGGCCTTGGAAACACCATATATTTT.